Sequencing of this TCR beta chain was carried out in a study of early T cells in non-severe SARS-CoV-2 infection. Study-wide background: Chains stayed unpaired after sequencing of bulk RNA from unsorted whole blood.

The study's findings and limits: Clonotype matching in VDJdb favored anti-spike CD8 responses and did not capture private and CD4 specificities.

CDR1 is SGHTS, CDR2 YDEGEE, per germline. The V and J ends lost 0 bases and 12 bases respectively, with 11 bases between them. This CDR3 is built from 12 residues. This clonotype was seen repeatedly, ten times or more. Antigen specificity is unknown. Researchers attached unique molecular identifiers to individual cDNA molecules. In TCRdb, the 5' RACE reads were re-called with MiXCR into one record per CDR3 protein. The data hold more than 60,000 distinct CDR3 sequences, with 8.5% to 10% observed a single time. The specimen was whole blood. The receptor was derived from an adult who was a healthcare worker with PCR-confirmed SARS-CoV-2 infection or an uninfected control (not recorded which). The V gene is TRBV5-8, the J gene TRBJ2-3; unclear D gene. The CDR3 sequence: CASSLVLESQYF. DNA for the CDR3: TGTGCCAGCAGCTTGGTCCTAGAAAGCCAGTATTTT. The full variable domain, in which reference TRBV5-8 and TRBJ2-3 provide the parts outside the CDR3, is EAGVTQSPTHLIKTRGQQATLRCSPISGHTSVYWYQQALGLGLQFLLWYDEGEERNRGNFPPRFSGRQFPNYSSELNVNALELEDSALYLCASSLVLESQYFGPGTRLTVL.